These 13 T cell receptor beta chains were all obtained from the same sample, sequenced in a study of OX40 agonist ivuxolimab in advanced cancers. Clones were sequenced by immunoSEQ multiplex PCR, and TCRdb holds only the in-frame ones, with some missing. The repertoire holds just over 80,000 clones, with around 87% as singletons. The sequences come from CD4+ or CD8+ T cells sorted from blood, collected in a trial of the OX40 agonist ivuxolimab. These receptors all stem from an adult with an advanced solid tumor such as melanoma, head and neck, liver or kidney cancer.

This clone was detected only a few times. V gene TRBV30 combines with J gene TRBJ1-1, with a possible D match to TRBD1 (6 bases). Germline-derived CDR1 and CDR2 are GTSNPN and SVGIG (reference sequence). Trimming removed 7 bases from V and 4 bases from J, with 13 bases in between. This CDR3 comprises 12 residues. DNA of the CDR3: TGTGCCTTGTTGGACAGTAGCACTGAAGCTTTCTTT. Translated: CALLDSSTEAFF.

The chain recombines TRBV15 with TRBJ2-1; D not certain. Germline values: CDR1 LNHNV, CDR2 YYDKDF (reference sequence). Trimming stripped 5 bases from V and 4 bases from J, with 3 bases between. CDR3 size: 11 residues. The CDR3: CATSLYNEQFF. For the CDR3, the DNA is TGTGCCACCAGCCTGTACAATGAGCAGTTCTTC.

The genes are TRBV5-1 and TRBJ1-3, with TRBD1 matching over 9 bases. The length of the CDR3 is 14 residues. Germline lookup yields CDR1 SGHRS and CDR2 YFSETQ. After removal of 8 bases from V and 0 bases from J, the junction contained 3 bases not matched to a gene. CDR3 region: CASTGGASGNTIYF. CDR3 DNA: TGCGCCAGTACAGGGGGCGCCTCTGGAAACACCATATATTTT.

CDR3 DNA: TGCGCCAGCAGGGAGGGGAGCAATCAGCCCCAGCATTTT. It specifies CASREGSNQPQHF. This chain uses TRBV5-1 with TRBJ1-5; perhaps TRBD1 as D (5 bases). Germline V lookup: CDR1 SGHRS, CDR2 YFSETQ. CDR3 length: 13 amino acids. V lost 5 bases to trimming and J lost 1 base, with 7 bases between them.

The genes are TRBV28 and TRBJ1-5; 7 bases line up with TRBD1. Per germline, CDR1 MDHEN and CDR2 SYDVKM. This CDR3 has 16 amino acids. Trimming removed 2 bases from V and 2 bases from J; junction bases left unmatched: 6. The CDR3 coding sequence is TGTGCCAGCAGTTTACCCCTCGGACAGGGCAATCAGCCCCAGCATTTT. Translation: CASSLPLGQGNQPQHF.

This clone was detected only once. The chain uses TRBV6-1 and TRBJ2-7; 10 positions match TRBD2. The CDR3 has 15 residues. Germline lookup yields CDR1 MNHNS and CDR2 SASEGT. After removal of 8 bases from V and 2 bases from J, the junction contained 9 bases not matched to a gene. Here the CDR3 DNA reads TGTGCCAGCGGGCTAGCGGGAGTGGGAGCCTACGAGCAGTACTTC. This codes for CASGLAGVGAYEQYF.

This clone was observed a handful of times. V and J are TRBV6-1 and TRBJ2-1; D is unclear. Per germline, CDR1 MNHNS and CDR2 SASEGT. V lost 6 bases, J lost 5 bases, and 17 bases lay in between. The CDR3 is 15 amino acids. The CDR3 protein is CASSPKVRGNNEQFF. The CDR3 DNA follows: TGTGCCAGCAGCCCCAAAGTGCGAGGAAACAATGAGCAGTTCTTC.

CDR3 in DNA: TGTGCCAGCAGCTTGGTGCGGGGGGGCCGTAATGAGCAGTTCTTC. It specifies CASSLVRGGRNEQFF. This chain joins TRBV11-2 and TRBJ2-1; 9 bases are a match to TRBD2. CDR3 length: 15 amino acids. Germline V gene data show CDR1 as SGHAT and CDR2 as FQNNGV. V shed 3 bases, J shed 7 bases, and the junction held 7 bases outside the gene matches.

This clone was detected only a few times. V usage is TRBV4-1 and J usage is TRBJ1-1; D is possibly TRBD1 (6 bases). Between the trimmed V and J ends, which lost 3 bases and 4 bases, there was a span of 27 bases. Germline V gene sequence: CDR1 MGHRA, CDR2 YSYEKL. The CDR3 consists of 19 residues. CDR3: CASSHPGGRGALGGTEAFF. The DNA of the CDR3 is TGCGCCAGCAGCCACCCTGGCGGCAGGGGCGCCCTTGGGGGCACTGAAGCTTTCTTT.

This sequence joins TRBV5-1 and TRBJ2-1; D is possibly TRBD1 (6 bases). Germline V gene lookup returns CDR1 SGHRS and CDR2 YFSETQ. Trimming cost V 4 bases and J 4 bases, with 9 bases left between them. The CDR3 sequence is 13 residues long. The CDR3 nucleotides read TGCGCCAGCAGCCGGGACAATTACAATGAGCAGTTCTTC. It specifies CASSRDNYNEQFF.

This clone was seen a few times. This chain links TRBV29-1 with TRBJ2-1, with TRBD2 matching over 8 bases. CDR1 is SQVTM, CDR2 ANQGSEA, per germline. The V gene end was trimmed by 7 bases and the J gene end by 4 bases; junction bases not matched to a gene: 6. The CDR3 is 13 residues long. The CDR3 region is CSAIRGGYNEQFF. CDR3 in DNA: TGCAGCGCGATCCGCGGGGGGTACAATGAGCAGTTCTTC.

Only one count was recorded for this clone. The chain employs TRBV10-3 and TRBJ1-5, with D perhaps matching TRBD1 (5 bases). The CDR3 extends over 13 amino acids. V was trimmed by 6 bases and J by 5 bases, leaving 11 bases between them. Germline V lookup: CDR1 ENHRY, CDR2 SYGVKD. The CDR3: CAISVGADQPQHF. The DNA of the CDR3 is TGTGCCATCAGCGTTGGGGCGGATCAGCCCCAGCATTTT.

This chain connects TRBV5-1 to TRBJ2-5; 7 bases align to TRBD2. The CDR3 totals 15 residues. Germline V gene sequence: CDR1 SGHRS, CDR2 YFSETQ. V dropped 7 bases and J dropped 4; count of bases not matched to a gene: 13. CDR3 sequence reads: CASYPPTSEGETQYF. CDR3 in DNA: TGCGCCAGCTACCCCCCTACTAGCGAGGGAGAGACCCAGTACTTC.